This entry describes one TCR beta chain. The data were taken from a study of Ad26.COV2.S vaccination and SARS-CoV-2 variants. Method: immunoSEQ multiplex PCR; TCRdb's copy keeps in-frame clones and lacks some. The profile covers more than 300,000 clones, with 70% to 90% appearing a single time and roughly 2% taken by the ten largest. Noted treatment: some 20 received Ad26.COV2.S at low or high dose, single or two shots; 5 received placebo; per-sample allocation not given. After the first vaccine or placebo injection, samples were drawn on day 63. The germline V gene has CDR1 SGHRS and CDR2 YFSETQ. Trimming removed 0 bases from V and 1 base from J, with 7 bases in between. The CDR3 sequence is 14 residues long.

The sequencing here drew on peripheral blood, taken in a trial of Ad26.COV2.S vaccine versus placebo. The sequence was collected from a person aged 18-60 years who received the Ad26.COV2.S COVID-19 vaccine or a placebo. The J gene is TRBJ1-1, the V gene TRBV5-1; D gene uncertain. CDR3 sequence (DNA): TGCGCCAGCAGCTTGGTTCCTTGGAACACTGAAGCTTTCTTT. It specifies CASSLVPWNTEAFF.